This passage covers 21 T cell receptor beta chains from one sample sequenced in a study of regulatory T cells in long-lasting Graves disease. According to the study, TCR beta libraries were built with iRepertoire HTBI primers and CDR3-region Arm-PCR. In TCRdb, the multiplex PCR reads were re-called with MiXCR into one record per CDR3 protein. This table has about 530,000 distinct CDR3 sequences, about 16% appearing once. The time point: newly diagnosed GD, antithyroid drugs for less than 3 months. PBMCs provided the RNA from which the TCR library was made. These same records also appear under a second study, on T cells in Graves' hyperthyroidism and ophthalmopathy.

The sequencing here drew on peripheral blood mononuclear cells (PBMCs), taken at new diagnosis, from a patient treated with antithyroid drugs. These receptors all come from a woman aged 35 to 60 with Graves disease.

This clonotype was counted a few times. This chain's CDR3 is CASPAPAVSTGTDNSPLHF. The CDR3 nucleotides read TGTGCCAGTCCGGCCCCAGCAGTTTCAACCGGGACAGACAATTCACCCCTCCACTTT. The gene calls are TRBV27 and TRBJ1-6, with TRBD1 identical over 7 bases. Unmatched junction bases numbered 24, after V lost 9 bases and J lost 7 bases. CDR3 length: 19 amino acids. CDR1 is MNHEY, CDR2 SMNVEV, per germline (reference sequence).

This clonotype came up many times. The germline gene is not matched at one end of the junction; a read error may be the cause. This chain links TRBV6-1 with TRBJ2-5; 8 nucleotides line up with TRBD2. The CDR3 consists of 14 residues. Germline CDR1 is MNHNS and CDR2 is SASEGT. Written as DNA, the CDR3 is TGTGCCAGCAGACAAGCGGGGGCCTCCCCCAGTCTGGTCTTC. It encodes CASRQAGASPSLVF.

The CDR3, as DNA: TGTGCCAGCAGTTTCCACCCTTACTATGGCTACACCTTC. Its protein product is CASSFHPYYGYTF. This sequence joins TRBV12-3 or TRBV12-4 and TRBJ1-2, with D uncertain. V lost 3 bases to trimming and J lost 3 bases, with 8 bases between them. The length of the CDR3 is 13 residues.

The table lists this clonotype with many counts. An end of the junction does not agree with germline; a read error may underlie this. The J gene is TRBJ1-1, the V gene TRBV3-1; D is undetermined. Per germline, CDR1 LGHDT and CDR2 YNNKEL (reference sequence). The CDR3 extends over 13 amino acids. The CDR3 loop is CASSKEEGFRAFF. The CDR3 DNA reads TGTGCCAGCAGCAAAGAGGAGGGATTTCGCGCTTTCTTT.

This clonotype was recorded at least ten times. The chain recombines TRBV6-1 with TRBJ1-1, with 7 bases identical to TRBD1. V gave up 5 bases and J gave up 2 bases; unmatched junction bases: 8. Germline assignment: CDR1 MNHNS and CDR2 SASEGT. The CDR3 covers 15 residues. CDR3 in DNA: TGTGCCAGCAGTACAACAGGGGTTGAAAACACTGAAGCTTTCTTT. This sequence encodes CASSTTGVENTEAFF.

Only a few counts were recorded for this clonotype. This clone may be a read error of a much larger clone one base away. The rearrangement joins TRBV2 to TRBJ2-5, with D possibly being TRBD1 (6 bases). The germline V gene has CDR1 SNHLY and CDR2 FYNNEI. The CDR3 extends over 16 amino acids. V was clipped by 5 bases and J by 5 bases, with 21 bases between them. CDR3 sequence reads: CASSPGQTKPSETQYF. In DNA, the CDR3 is TGTGCCAGCAGTCCCGGACAGACTAAACCTAGTGAGACCCAGTACTTC.

Concerning this clonotype: A much more abundant neighbour one base away suggests this may be a read error. This chain joins TRBV11-3 and TRBJ1-5; a possible D gene is TRBD1 (6 bases). The CDR3 runs 14 residues. From germline, CDR1 is SGHNT and CDR2 YENEEA. Trimming cost V 8 bases and J 3 bases, with 14 bases left between them. The CDR3 DNA reads TGTGCCAGCGGCTCTGGACAGAACAATCAGCCCCAGCATTTT. This gives the protein CASGSGQNNQPQHF.

This clonotype was counted many times. Written as DNA, the CDR3 is TGTGCCAGCTCCGACCCCCGACTAGCGGGGGGGCGGGTGTCAGATACGCAGTATTTT. Protein sequence: CASSDPRLAGGRVSDTQYF. The chain is built from TRBV2 and TRBJ2-3; TRBD2 matches 14 bases. Germline-derived CDR1 and CDR2 are SNHLY and FYNNEI. CDR3 length: 19 residues. V trimming: 8 bases; J trimming: 4 bases; junction bases outside the gene matches: 17.

This clonotype came up many times. This chain joins TRBV7-8 and TRBJ1-2, with D tentatively TRBD1 (5 bases). The CDR3 is made up of 13 amino acids. Trimming took off 5 bases at V and 6 bases at J, with 13 bases between the two ends. CDR1 and CDR2 from the germline V gene are SGHVS and FQNEAQ. In nucleotides, the CDR3 is TGTGCCAGCAGCCCCCGCCTAGGGGATGGCTACACCTTC. As protein: CASSPRLGDGYTF. The variable domain in full, completed from reference TRBV7-8 and TRBJ1-2, reads GAGVSQSPRYKVAKRGQDVALRCDPISGHVSLFWYQQALGQGPEFLTYFQNEAQLDKSGLPSDRFFAERPEGSVSTLKIQRTQQEDSAVYLCASSPRLGDGYTFGSGTRLTVV.

This clonotype was seen only a few times. The rearrangement joins TRBV7-9 to TRBJ2-1; TRBD2 matches at 8 bases. Germline V CDR1 and CDR2: SEHNR, FQNEAQ (reference sequence). After removal of 3 bases from V and 4 bases from J, the junction contained 20 bases not matched to a gene. The CDR3 extends over 20 amino acids. CDR3 bases: TGTGCCAGCAGCTTTAATTTCAGGGAGGCGCGGGGGGCTTTTTACAATGAGCAGTTCTTC. Protein sequence: CASSFNFREARGAFYNEQFF.

The chain employs TRBV7-8 and TRBJ2-3; 8 nucleotides match TRBD2. TRBJ2-5 explains the end of the DNA better; the J call may be wrong. The CDR3 runs 16 residues. Per the germline V gene, CDR1 is SGHVS and CDR2 is FQNEAQ. The CDR3: CASSRGGGGPLGTQYF. The CDR3 region has the DNA TGTGCCAGCAGCCGGGGGGGCGGGGGGCCATTAGGGACCCAGTACTTC.

This clonotype has just a few counts. V gene TRBV3-1 combines with J gene TRBJ1-6; a possible D gene is TRBD1 (5 bases). The CDR3 covers 14 residues. CDR1 LGHDT and CDR2 YNNKEL come from the germline V gene (reference sequence). Trimming took off 1 base at V and 9 bases at J, with 10 bases between the two ends. CDR3 region: CASSQVAGGSPLHF. The CDR3 DNA reads as TGTGCCAGCAGCCAAGTGGCGGGGGGTTCACCCCTCCACTTT.

This clonotype was seen many times. The chain uses TRBV5-1 and TRBJ1-1; TRBD1 matches at 11 bases. Losses at the gene ends were 3 bases for V and 5 bases for J; bases not matched to a gene: 3. CDR1 SGHRS and CDR2 YFSETQ come from the germline V gene. The CDR3 is 14 residues long. The CDR3 is CASSSGDRGTEAFF. CDR3 sequence (DNA): TGCGCCAGCAGCTCAGGGGACAGGGGGACTGAAGCTTTCTTT.

The gene calls are TRBV25-1 and TRBJ2-3; TRBD1 or TRBD2 may be the D gene (5 bases each). The V end was cut by 2 bases, the J end by 5 bases, with 20 bases between. Looked up from germline, CDR1 is MGHDK and CDR2 is SYGVNS. This CDR3 has 17 residues. The CDR3 DNA sequence: TGTGCCAGCAGTGAAGGGGCTATTACAGATGGGGGAGATACGCAGTATTTT. The encoded protein is CASSEGAITDGGDTQYF.

This clonotype was counted between two and nine times. The CDR3 loop is CASSQKGPDIQYF. The CDR3 nucleotides read TGTGCCAGCAGCCAAAAGGGGCCAGACATTCAGTACTTC. The chain carries TRBV3-1 and TRBJ2-4; perhaps TRBD1 as D (5 bases). The CDR3 is 13 amino acids. Germline assignment: CDR1 LGHDT and CDR2 YNNKEL (reference sequence). Trimming stripped 2 bases from V and 8 bases from J, with 10 bases between. The whole variable domain, remainder taken from reference TRBV3-1 and TRBJ2-4, is DTAVSQTPKYLVTQMGNDKSIKCEQNLGHDTMYWYKQDSKKFLKIMFSYNNKELIINETVPNRFSPKSPDKAHLNLHINSLELGDSAVYFCASSQKGPDIQYFGAGTRLSVL.

This clonotype was counted a few times. The rearrangement uses TRBV19 and TRBJ2-3; D unclear. This CDR3 is 12 amino acids long. Looked up from germline, CDR1 is LNHDA and CDR2 is SQIVND (reference sequence). V was shortened by 6 bases and J by 5 bases, with 9 bases between the two germline ends. Here the CDR3 reads CASRPYGDTQYF. The CDR3 DNA reads TGTGCCAGTAGACCCTACGGAGATACGCAGTATTTT. The full variable domain, completed using reference TRBV19 and TRBJ2-3, is DGGITQSPKYLFRKEGQNVTLSCEQNLNHDAMYWYRQDPGQGLRLIYYSQIVNDFQKGDIAEGYSVSREKKESFPLTVTSAQKNPTAFYLCASRPYGDTQYFGPGTRLTVL.

This clonotype occurred a few times. The chain has TRBV7-2 and TRBJ2-1; 7 positions match TRBD2. Germline loops: CDR1 SGHTA, CDR2 FQGNSA. CDR3 length: 14 amino acids. With 3 bases clipped from V and 6 bases from J, the junction kept 5 bases outside the gene matches. The CDR3 reads CASSLTSPANEQFF. CDR3 bases: TGTGCCAGCAGCTTGACTAGCCCCGCCAATGAGCAGTTCTTC.

The rearrangement joins TRBV20-1 to TRBJ2-1; 8 bases match TRBD2. CDR1 DFQATT and CDR2 SNEGSKA come from the germline V gene (reference sequence). V gave up 3 bases and J gave up 6 bases; unmatched junction bases: 13. The length of the CDR3 is 16 residues. The CDR3: CSASDGTGGKGNEQFF. DNA for the CDR3: TGCAGTGCTAGTGATGGGACGGGGGGGAAGGGCAATGAGCAGTTCTTC.

This clonotype came up many times. This chain joins TRBV6-5 and TRBJ2-7, with TRBD2 matching 7 bases. With 4 bases clipped from V and 5 bases from J, the junction kept 8 bases outside the gene matches. CDR3 size: 14 residues. CDR1 and CDR2 (germline): MNHEY, SVGAGI. The CDR3 nucleotides are TGTGCCAGCAGTTGGGCTAGCGGTTCCGACGAGCAGTACTTC. Translation: CASSWASGSDEQYF.

The chain is built from TRBV2 and TRBJ1-6, with D possibly matching TRBD1 (5 bases). Trimming pared 2 bases from V and 8 bases from J, leaving 16 bases between. This CDR3 spans 16 amino acids. CDR1 SNHLY and CDR2 FYNNEI come from the germline V gene. DNA of the CDR3: TGTGCCAGCAGTGAACGGGGCCCTCCCATGGATTCACCCCTCCACTTT. Translated: CASSERGPPMDSPLHF.

This clonotype was found a few times. The V gene is TRBV4-1, the J gene TRBJ1-6; TRBD1 is a possible D gene (5 bases). From germline, CDR1 is MGHRA and CDR2 YSYEKL. The V end lost 3 bases, the J end lost 11 bases, and 20 bases lay between the germline ends. The length of the CDR3 is 16 residues. The CDR3: CASSQQGETIVAPLHF. The CDR3 DNA is TGCGCCAGCAGCCAGCAGGGAGAGACGATAGTGGCACCCCTCCACTTT.